This T cell receptor beta chain stems from a study of shared clonotypes between healthy human individuals (dated by TCRdb to 2019 to 2021). A note on the overall study: The cohort comprised a couple of women and a few men aged 18 to 49 years. For each donor, CD4 naive and CD4 memory were each run on three plates, CD8 naive on two plates, and CD8 memory on one plate. The study deeply sequenced blood TCR repertoires of five healthy adults to estimate repertoire size and the extent of clonotype sharing between individuals. Different laboratories and diverse techniques were used to prepare libraries and sequence TCR repertoires, to increase sequencing depth and limit assay-specific biases. Per donor, leukapheresis produced somewhere between about 0.9 and 9.5 billion PBMCs. Results the study describes overall, beyond this receptor: Clonotypes shared by all four sorted-subset donors showed higher generation probabilities than non-shared clonotypes. Only blood was sampled, and tissue TCR repertoires likely differ from those in blood. Because the study included only a small number of donors, the genetic and exposure-history diversity represented was limited. Pairwise subsampling led to the expectation that sequencing depth would affect the degree of clonotype sharing among donors. Across a few donors, about 5.2% of naive CD4, approximately 3.6% of naive CD8, roughly 2.3% of memory CD4, and roughly 0.41% of memory CD8 clonotypes were shared. Larger estimated clonotype richness was generally found for naive subsets than for memory subsets. Incomplete sequencing was indicated by rarefaction of sorted-subset datasets, despite the large sequencing depth.

To note about this clone: Its antigen has not been determined. The record has no base qualities; no much larger clone is one base away.

TCR CDR3 regions were amplified from genomic DNA by multiplex PCR using the deep immunoSEQ assay. Genomic DNA extracted from each cell subset was distributed evenly over all wells of several immunoSEQ 96-well plates, and each plate served as one replicate. For sorted subsets, 200 to 250 ng of genomic DNA, equivalent to roughly 30,000 T cell genomes, went into each replicate PCR. Purified libraries were quantified with a Qubit 3.0 fluorometer, sized on a Bioanalyzer 2100, and re-quantified with the KAPA Library Quantification kit. Every immunoSEQ 96-well plate was sequenced on a dedicated single-read 150-cycle Illumina NextSeq 550 flow cell. The authors processed their data as follows. The immunoSEQ output contained only junctional sequences without quality scores, so filtering could not match that applied to full-length reads. Sequences were annotated with PyIR, a Python wrapper for IgBLAST v1.9, and V/J genes and CDR3 were assigned using IMGT germline references. Reads with weak V/J assignments (E-value above 1e-6), missing CDR3, stop codons, out-of-frame junctions, or ambiguous translated residues were removed. A V3J clonotype was defined by an identical inferred V gene, J gene, and CDR3 amino acid sequence. The percentage overlap between two repertoires was calculated by dividing the number of shared unique clonotypes by the size of the smaller repertoire. RTK rarefaction, the Chao1 estimator, and Recon v2.1 estimates of unobserved clonotypes were used to assess repertoire richness. OLGA was used to compute generation probabilities for all TCRbeta clonotypes that the gDNA method yielded from a handful of donors. TCRdb holds this immuneACCESS table with in-frame rearrangements only. Some clones are missing; in checked studies, unresolved V genes explain under half, and the rest has no known cause. V and J calls and clone size are those listed in that table; D and trimming were worked out from the DNA. Recorded for this sample are 2.3 million or so clones; 80% to 95% of them occurred a single time. The ten largest clones take up under 0.45% of the sample.

The germline V gene gives CDR1 as SGHTS and CDR2 as YDEGEE. Trimming takes 1 base from V and 1 base from J, and the germline ends sit 8 bases apart. The cysteine opens and the phenylalanine closes a CDR3 of 14 amino acids. Only the CDR3 region is kept as DNA, spanning 42 bases read in frame from base 1. Donors were healthy HIV-negative adults with no recently reported acute infections or vaccinations. Every donor was a Caucasian adult living in Nashville, Tennessee, USA. CD4+ T cells were enriched by magnetic negative selection; naive cells were then positively selected on CD45RA, and the negative fraction formed the memory subset. Blood was collected by leukapheresis, and PBMCs were isolated by Ficoll-Histopaque density gradient centrifugation and then cryopreserved in liquid nitrogen vapor phase. Analytical flow cytometry was used to check the purity and quantity of every magnetically sorted T cell population. Genomic DNA was isolated from every sorted fraction and measured by UV absorbance on a Nanodrop 2000c.

The receptor comes from a young man in good health. Some clones in this sample may be carry-over from other donors' samples. Sequenced sample: naive CD4+ T cells from PBMCs. The cell subset or site label on this specimen signifies: CD45RA+ positively selected. This chain is built from TRBV5-8 and TRBJ2-5, with no D gene named confidently. The CDR3 protein: CASSLYPGQETQYF. Read as DNA, the sequence is TGTGCCAGCAGCTTGTATCCGGGCCAAGAGACCCAGTACTTC.